The next 5 T cell receptor beta chains were all read from a single sample in a study of Graves' ophthalmopathy and Graves' hyperthyroidism. TCR beta CDR3 regions were amplified from RNA transcripts. First-round RT-PCR with HTBI primers preceded a second-round multiplex PCR. TCRdb re-derived calls from the multiplex PCR reads in MiXCR, one entry per CDR3 protein. Among hundreds of thousands of distinct CDR3 sequences listed, 22% were seen once. Sequencing was performed on peripheral blood. The receptors were gathered from a woman between 18 and 29 years old with stable Graves' hyperthyroidism. Some clones in this sample may be carry-over from other donors' samples.

This clonotype has at least ten counts. The rearrangement uses TRBV29-1 and TRBJ2-7; no clear D. This CDR3 has 13 amino acids. Germline CDR1 and CDR2: SQVTM and ANQGSEA. With 4 bases removed from V and 0 bases from J, the gap between germline ends came to 10 bases. CDR3 sequence: CSVGAALSYEQYF. The CDR3 DNA is TGCAGCGTTGGGGCAGCTCTCTCCTACGAGCAGTACTTC.

Ten or more counts support this clonotype. The rearrangement uses TRBV7-3 and TRBJ1-2; a weak D match, TRBD1 (6 bases). The V end lost 5 bases, the J end lost 11 bases, and 18 bases lay between the germline ends. The CDR3 consists of 13 residues. Germline V gene lookup returns CDR1 SGHTA and CDR2 FQGTGA. DNA for the CDR3: TGTGCCAGCAGCCTCCATCCTAAGGGGGTATACACCTTC. Amino acid sequence: CASSLHPKGVYTF.

This clonotype was seen at least ten times. The V call is TRBV7-2, the J call TRBJ1-5, with D uncertain. The CDR3 totals 13 residues. V lost 8 bases to trimming and J lost 2 bases, with 10 bases between them. Germline lookup yields CDR1 SGHTA and CDR2 FQGNSA. The CDR3 sequence is CASARDRNQPQHF. The CDR3 DNA follows: TGTGCCAGCGCTCGGGATCGCAATCAGCCCCAGCATTTT.

This clonotype was picked up many times. The chain joins TRBV7-2 to TRBJ1-1, with no clear D. Germline CDR1 is SGHTA and CDR2 is FQGNSA. Trimming stripped 5 bases from V and 8 bases from J, with 15 bases between. This CDR3 has 13 residues. The CDR3 DNA follows: TGTGCCAGCAGCCGCTTCGAGCAGACCGAAGCTTTCTTT. As protein: CASSRFEQTEAFF.

The chain joins TRBV19 to TRBJ1-1, with D unresolved. Germline V CDR1 and CDR2: LNHDA, SQIVND (reference sequence). The CDR3 covers 12 residues. The germline V and J ends were trimmed by 7 bases and 5 bases, with 11 bases remaining between them. CDR3 protein: CASTTRVTEAFF. CDR3 DNA: TGTGCCAGTACCACAAGGGTTACTGAAGCTTTCTTT.